This T cell receptor beta chain stems from a study of cytomegalovirus exposure and HLA in healthy donors. Study results and limitations: Many donors carried some public TCRs, although rarity characterized most TCR sequences.

Donors counted as nominally healthy when sampled, yet unrecorded immune exposures were likely. CDR3 length equals 14 residues. V lost 7 bases to trimming and J lost 7 bases; unmatched junction nucleotides: 5. From germline, CDR1 is SNHLY and CDR2 FYNNEI. PCR amplification relied on 60 Vbeta primers (plus 13 Jbeta primers). Data came from immunoSEQ multiplex PCR; TCRdb stores just in-frame clones and leaves some out. The data contain approximately 110,000 clones, around four fifths of them singletons. Details on this clone: The antigen remains unidentified.

This chain links TRBV2 with TRBJ2-5, with 14 bases aligning to TRBD2. The TCR comes from a woman aged 40 to 49 in good health and CMV-seropositive. The specimen was PBMCs. As DNA, the CDR3 is TGTGCCAGCACGACTAGCGGGGGGGCCGGGACCCAGTACTTC. Protein: CASTTSGGAGTQYF.